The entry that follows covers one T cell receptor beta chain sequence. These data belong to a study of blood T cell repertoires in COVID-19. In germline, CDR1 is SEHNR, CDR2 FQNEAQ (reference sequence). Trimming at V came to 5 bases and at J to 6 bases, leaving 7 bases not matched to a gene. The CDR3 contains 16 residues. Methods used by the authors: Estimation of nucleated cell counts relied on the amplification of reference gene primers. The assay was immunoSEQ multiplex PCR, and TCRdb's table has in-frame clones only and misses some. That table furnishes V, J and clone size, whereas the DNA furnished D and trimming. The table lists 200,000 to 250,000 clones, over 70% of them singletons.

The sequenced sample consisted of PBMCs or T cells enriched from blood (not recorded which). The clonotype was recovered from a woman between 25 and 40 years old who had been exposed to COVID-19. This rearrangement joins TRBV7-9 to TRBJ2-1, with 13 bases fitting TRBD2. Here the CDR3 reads CASSPRTSGRFNEQFF. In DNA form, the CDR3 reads TGTGCCAGCAGCCCCAGGACTAGCGGGAGATTCAATGAGCAGTTCTTC.